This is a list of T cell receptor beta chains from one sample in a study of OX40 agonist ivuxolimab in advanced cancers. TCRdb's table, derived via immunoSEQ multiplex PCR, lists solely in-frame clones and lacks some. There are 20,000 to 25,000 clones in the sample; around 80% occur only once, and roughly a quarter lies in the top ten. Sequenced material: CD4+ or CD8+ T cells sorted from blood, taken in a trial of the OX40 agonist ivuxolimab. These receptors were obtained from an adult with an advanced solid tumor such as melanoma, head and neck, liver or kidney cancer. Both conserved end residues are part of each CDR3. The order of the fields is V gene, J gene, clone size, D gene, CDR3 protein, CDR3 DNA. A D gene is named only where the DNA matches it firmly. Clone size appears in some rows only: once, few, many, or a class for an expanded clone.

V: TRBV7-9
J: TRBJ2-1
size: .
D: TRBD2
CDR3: CASSSPGLAPYNEQFF
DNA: TGTGCCAGCAGCAGTCCGGGACTAGCACCCTACAATGAGCAGTTCTTC

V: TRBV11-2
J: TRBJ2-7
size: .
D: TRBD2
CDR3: CASTPTSDYEQYF
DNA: TGTGCCAGCACCCCGACTAGCGACTACGAGCAGTACTTC

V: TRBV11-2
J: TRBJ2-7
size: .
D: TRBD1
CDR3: CASSFSGGGGEQYF
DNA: TGTGCCAGCAGCTTTTCAGGGGGTGGCGGCGAGCAGTACTTC

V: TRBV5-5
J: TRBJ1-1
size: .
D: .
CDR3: CASSLRDGEDTEAFF
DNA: TGTGCCAGCAGCTTAAGGGACGGGGAGGACACTGAAGCTTTCTTT

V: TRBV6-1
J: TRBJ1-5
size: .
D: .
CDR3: CASSEADTNQPQHF
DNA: TGTGCCAGCAGTGAAGCAGACACCAATCAGCCCCAGCATTTT

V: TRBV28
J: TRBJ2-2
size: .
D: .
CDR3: CASSLRGDGGELFF
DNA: TGTGCCAGCAGTTTAAGGGGGGATGGCGGGGAGCTGTTTTTT

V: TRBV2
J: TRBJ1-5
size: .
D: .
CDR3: CASSEAGQLESQHF
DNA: TGTGCCAGCAGTGAAGCGGGGCAGCTTGAGTCCCAGCATTTT

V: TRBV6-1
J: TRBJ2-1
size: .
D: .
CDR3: CAASWEQFF
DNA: TGTGCCGCAAGCTGGGAGCAGTTCTTC

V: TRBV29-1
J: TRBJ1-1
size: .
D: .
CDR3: CSVDSRNTEAFF
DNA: TGCAGCGTTGATTCCAGGAACACTGAAGCTTTCTTT

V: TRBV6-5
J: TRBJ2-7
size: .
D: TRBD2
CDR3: CASSYSGLAGEQYF
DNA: TGTGCCAGCAGTTACTCCGGACTAGCGGGAGAGCAGTACTTC

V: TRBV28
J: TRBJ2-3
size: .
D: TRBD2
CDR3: CASSPRAGGDLDTQYF
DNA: TGTGCCAGCAGCCCCCGAGCGGGAGGCGACCTGGATACGCAGTATTTT

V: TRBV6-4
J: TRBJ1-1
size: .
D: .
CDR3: CASSYDRNTEAFF
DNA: TGTGCCAGCAGTTACGACAGGAACACTGAAGCTTTCTTT

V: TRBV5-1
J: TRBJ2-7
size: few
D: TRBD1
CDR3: CASSSPGQGADEQYF
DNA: TGCGCCAGCAGCTCACCCGGACAGGGGGCGGACGAGCAGTACTTC

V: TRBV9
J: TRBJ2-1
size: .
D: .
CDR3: CASSVSYNEQFF
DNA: TGTGCCAGCAGTGTCTCCTACAATGAGCAGTTCTTC

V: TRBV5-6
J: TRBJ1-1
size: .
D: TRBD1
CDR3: CASSPDREVEAFF
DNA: TGTGCCAGCAGCCCTGACAGGGAGGTTGAAGCTTTCTTT

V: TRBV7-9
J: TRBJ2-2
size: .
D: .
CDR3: CASSAHGTGELFF
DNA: TGTGCCAGCAGCGCCCACGGAACCGGGGAGCTGTTTTTT

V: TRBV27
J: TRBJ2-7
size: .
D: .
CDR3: CASSLYHEQYF
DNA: TGTGCCAGCAGTTTATACCACGAGCAGTACTTC